The clone carrying this T cell receptor (beta chain) was detected ten times or more. Alpha- and beta-chain coverage of first-strand cDNA came from TRAV- and TRBV-specific primers. It was with a constant-region primer and a V-primer adapter that TCRs were amplified over around 18 PCR cycles. TCRdb reprocessed the reads via MiXCR and lists one record per CDR3 protein. The sample holds some 38,000 distinct CDR3 sequences, about a fifth seen once. Germline CDR1 is DFQATT and CDR2 is SNEGSKA (reference sequence). The CDR3 sequence is 15 residues long. With V trimmed by 2 bases and J by 0 bases, 4 bases remained unmatched. The data originate from a study of low-dose radiotherapy and immunotherapy resistance in tumors. In the study overall: Over 26 weeks, cohort 2 got 1 Gy every two weeks, reaching 13 Gy. Patients were treated with intravenous nivolumab at 240 mg every two weeks and were also dosed with ipilimumab at 1 mg/kg every six weeks. Every two weeks, cyclophosphamide 200 mg/m2 was infused one day before radiation plus immunotherapy.

Time point given: after trial treatment. Treatment defined: LDRT plus nivolumab, ipilimumab, low-dose cyclophosphamide and aspirin (RACIN trial). Eligibility required advanced solid tumors lacking tumor-infiltrating lymphocytes. This sample comprised PBMCs, obtained after low-dose radiotherapy plus immunotherapy. J is TRBJ2-1 and V is TRBV20-1; 7 positions agree with TRBD2. This TCR came from a female donor with ovarian cancer. CDR3 in amino acids: CSARPSGSSYNEQFF. DNA of the CDR3: TGCAGTGCTAGACCTAGCGGAAGCTCCTACAATGAGCAGTTCTTC.